This record covers a single TCR beta chain. The antigen is unknown. Cultured CD4+ T cell DNA underwent sequencing with the Oncomine TCR Beta short-read assay. MiXCR, run by TCRdb on the PCR reads, gives a single entry per CDR3 protein. The sample holds roughly 12,000 distinct CDR3 sequences, more than 55% seen once. This specimen belongs to a study of vaccination and CD4 T cells after COVID-19. Study overall: The convalescents, six males and four females, included two who were Hispanic. Spike peptides, overlapping and drawn from SARS-CoV-2, HCoV-NL63, HCoV-OC43 and HCoV-229E, were used to stimulate cells.

Germline values: CDR1 KGHSY, CDR2 FQNENV. V dropped 0 bases and J dropped 5 bases, with 8 bases sitting between them. The CDR3 covers 14 residues. Regarding treatment: approximately 9-day PBMC culture with coronavirus spike peptide pools or control peptides (ViraFEST assay). Peptide pools at about 9.7 ug/ml, together with approximately 10 IU/ml IL-2, were added to cultures of approximately 1.9 million PBMCs per well. The receptor comes from a human donor who had recovered from COVID-19. Specimen: CD4+ T cells from blood, cultured in vitro. The genes are TRBV16 and TRBJ1-5, with TRBD1 as a possible D gene (6 bases). CDR3 loop: CASSQSSGDQPQHF. In DNA, the CDR3 is TGTGCCAGCAGCCAATCGTCAGGGGATCAGCCCCAGCATTTT.